The 20 T cell receptor beta chains listed next were all sequenced from one sample in a study of response to subunit inactivated influenza vaccine. TCRdb processed the RT-PCR reads anew with MiXCR; each CDR3 protein has one entry. The top ten hold roughly 11% of the sample, which has hundreds of thousands of distinct CDR3 sequences, roughly 14% seen once. This specimen was PBMCs from blood, taken roughly 13 days after vaccination. These receptors were taken from a man aged 45 to 65 who received an inactivated influenza vaccine.

This clonotype was detected only a few times. This sequence joins TRBV24-1 and TRBJ2-5, with a possible D match to TRBD2 (5 bases). Trimming took off 5 bases at V and 5 bases at J, with 11 bases between the two ends. The CDR3 extends over 13 amino acids. The germline gives CDR1 KGHDR, CDR2 SFDVKD. The CDR3 loop reads CATSGGSSETQYF. The CDR3 DNA follows: TGTGCCACCAGTGGTGGGAGTTCGGAGACCCAGTACTTC.

The V and J genes are TRBV7-9 and TRBJ2-5, with TRBD2 identical over 11 bases. Germline CDR1 SEHNR, CDR2 FQNEAQ (reference sequence). This CDR3 region has 17 residues. The V segment lost 5 bases and the J segment 5 bases; nucleotides outside the gene matches: 13. This CDR3 reads CASSPKLAGVLAETQYF. CDR3 DNA: TGTGCCAGCAGCCCCAAACTAGCGGGAGTCCTGGCGGAGACCCAGTACTTC.

This chain joins TRBV10-3 and TRBJ2-1; 8 bases match TRBD1. There are 14 residues in the CDR3. Germline lookup yields CDR1 ENHRY and CDR2 SYGVKD. V lost 7 bases and J lost 7; bases outside the gene matches: 9. The DNA for the CDR3 is TGTGCCATCATGGAGCAGGGGGCGGTTAATGAGCAGTTCTTC. This sequence encodes CAIMEQGAVNEQFF.

This sequence joins TRBV7-6 and TRBJ2-3; no definite D call. The CDR3 contains 16 residues. Germline values: CDR1 SGHVS, CDR2 FNYEAQ. Trimming took 2 bases from V and 8 from J, leaving 20 bases between them. The CDR3 DNA sequence: TGTGCCAGCAGCTTAATGGCGGCAGGTAGCTATGGTACGCAGTATTTT. Translating it yields CASSLMAAGSYGTQYF.

This clonotype has just a few counts. The CDR3 nucleotides are TGTGCCAGCAGCGTCCGGGACGCCGCCTACAATGAGCAGTTCTTC. Protein: CASSVRDAAYNEQFF. The chain joins TRBV7-9 to TRBJ2-1, with D perhaps TRBD1 or TRBD2 (5 bases each). Germline CDR1 reads SEHNR; CDR2 reads FQNEAQ (reference sequence). Trimming shortened V by 5 bases and J by 2 bases, and 13 bases separated the two germline ends. The CDR3 contains 15 residues.

The gene calls are TRBV4-1 and TRBJ2-1; D unresolved. Germline V lookup: CDR1 MGHRA, CDR2 YSYEKL. V was shortened by 6 bases and J by 4 bases, with 10 bases between the two germline ends. The CDR3 covers 13 residues. Here the CDR3 reads CASRSSAYNEQFF. CDR3 DNA: TGCGCCAGCAGGTCGTCGGCATACAATGAGCAGTTCTTC.

The V and J genes are TRBV20-1 and TRBJ2-7; 12 positions match TRBD2. V dropped 2 bases and J dropped 3; count of bases not matched to a gene: 8. CDR3 size: 16 residues. The germline V gene encodes CDR1 DFQATT and CDR2 SNEGSKA (reference sequence). CDR3 region: CSARKPGLAGYYEQYF. In DNA form, the CDR3 reads TGCAGTGCTAGAAAACCAGGACTAGCGGGGTACTACGAGCAGTACTTC.

This clonotype was seen more than once but under ten times. The rearrangement uses TRBV10-3 and TRBJ2-3, with 7 bases lining up with TRBD1. This CDR3 region has 16 residues. The ends lost 5 bases at V and 5 bases at J; junction bases unmatched: 13. Germline values: CDR1 ENHRY, CDR2 SYGVKD. The CDR3 region is CAISWAGDRAGDTQYF. The CDR3 bases are TGTGCCATCAGTTGGGCAGGAGACAGGGCAGGAGATACGCAGTATTTT.

The CDR3 sequence is CASSPREQGEQYF. CDR3 in DNA: TGCGCCAGCAGCCCTAGAGAACAAGGGGAGCAGTACTTC. The V gene is TRBV5-1, the J gene TRBJ2-7, with D hard to call. This CDR3 is built from 13 residues. Germline V gene data show CDR1 as SGHRS and CDR2 as YFSETQ. V lost 4 bases and J 7 bases, leaving 15 bases between the germline ends.

V and J are TRBV11-2 and TRBJ2-1; D is unclear. Germline V gene sequence: CDR1 SGHAT, CDR2 FQNNGV. The ends were cut back, 1 base at V and 0 bases at J, with 13 bases in the middle. CDR3 size: 17 residues. The chain's CDR3 is CASSLGSYLSSYNEQFF. The CDR3 DNA is TGTGCCAGCAGCTTAGGGTCCTACCTTAGCTCCTACAATGAGCAGTTCTTC.

The rearrangement uses TRBV27 and TRBJ2-2; weak D call: TRBD1 (6 bases). This CDR3 has 16 residues. V gave up 5 bases and J gave up 6 bases, with 19 bases separating them. Germline CDR1 and CDR2: MNHEY and SMNVEV (reference sequence). CDR3 DNA sequence: TGTGCCAGCAGTCGGGCCCGGCTAGCAGGGGCCGGGGAGCTGTTTTTT. This sequence encodes CASSRARLAGAGELFF.

This clonotype was recorded many times. The chain couples TRBV20-1 to TRBJ2-7; a possible D gene is TRBD2 (6 bases). The CDR3 is made up of 17 amino acids. Germline CDR1 and CDR2: DFQATT and SNEGSKA (reference sequence). Trimming took 0 bases from V and 4 from J, leaving 22 bases between them. CDR3 residues: CSARDLIQGTGAYEQYF. CDR3 in DNA: TGCAGTGCTAGAGATCTCATTCAAGGGACTGGGGCATACGAGCAGTACTTC.

This clonotype was observed a few times. The chain recombines TRBV20-1 with TRBJ1-2; the D is unclear. The length of the CDR3 is 13 residues. Germline values: CDR1 DFQATT, CDR2 SNEGSKA (reference sequence). V was shortened by 5 bases and J by 4 bases, with 14 bases between the two germline ends. CDR3 amino acids: CSARPSNGYGYTF. In DNA form, the CDR3 reads TGCAGTGCTCGACCCAGCAACGGCTATGGCTACACCTTC.

This rearrangement joins TRBV20-1 to TRBJ2-1; no clear D gene. Germline-derived CDR1 and CDR2 are DFQATT and SNEGSKA (reference sequence). The germline V and J ends were trimmed by 6 bases and 1 base, with 13 bases remaining between them. The CDR3 has 14 amino acids. The DNA of the CDR3 is TGCAGTGCCGCAATTCGGCTATCCTACAATGAGCAGTTCTTC. Translated: CSAAIRLSYNEQFF.

This clonotype came up a few times. This rearrangement joins TRBV19 to TRBJ2-3; 9 nucleotides match TRBD2. The V segment lost 4 bases and the J segment 0 bases; nucleotides outside the gene matches: 5. The CDR3 loop spans 16 amino acids. Per germline, CDR1 LNHDA and CDR2 SQIVND (reference sequence). This chain's CDR3 is CASSKWLAGSTDTQYF. CDR3 bases: TGTGCCAGTAGTAAGTGGCTAGCGGGGAGCACAGATACGCAGTATTTT.

The gene calls are TRBV5-1 and TRBJ2-1; 7 bases agree with TRBD1. The J segment lost 1 base and the V segment lost 3 bases, leaving 7 bases of the junction unmatched. The CDR3 is made up of 16 amino acids. CDR1 and CDR2 (germline): SGHRS, YFSETQ. This CDR3 is CASSSDRDPSYNEQFF. The CDR3, as DNA: TGCGCCAGCAGCTCCGACAGGGACCCATCCTACAATGAGCAGTTCTTC. Filled out from reference TRBV5-1 and TRBJ2-1, the complete variable domain reads KAGVTQTPRYLIKTRGQQVTLSCSPISGHRSVSWYQQTPGQGLQFLFEYFSETQRNKGNFPGRFSGRQFSNSRSEMNVSTLELGDSALYLCASSSDRDPSYNEQFFGPGTRLTVL.

The V call is TRBV9, the J call TRBJ2-3, with 9 nucleotides matching TRBD2. With V trimmed by 0 bases and J by 6 bases, 5 bases remained unmatched. Germline loops: CDR1 SGDLS, CDR2 YYNGEE. The CDR3 runs 15 residues. The CDR3 loop is CASSVVKREVDTQYF. CDR3 nucleotides: TGTGCCAGCAGCGTAGTAAAGCGGGAGGTGGATACGCAGTATTTT.

This clonotype was detected a few times. J is TRBJ2-3 and V is TRBV6-1; no clear D gene. Germline values: CDR1 MNHNS, CDR2 SASEGT. This CDR3 has 12 amino acids. Trimming removed 4 bases from V and 2 bases from J, with 4 bases in between. CDR3 sequence (DNA): TGTGCCAGCAGTGTTACCACAGATACGCAGTATTTT. Translation: CASSVTTDTQYF.

This clonotype was seen only a few times. This chain links TRBV12-3 or TRBV12-4 with TRBJ2-1; TRBD1 aligns across 10 bases. The junction had 3 bases not matched to a gene; V was cut back by 3 bases and J by 7 bases. The CDR3 is 14 residues long. The CDR3 coding sequence is TGTGCCAGCAGTTTGACAGGGGGCTGGAATGAGCAGTTCTTC. It specifies CASSLTGGWNEQFF.

This clonotype was counted ten times or more. The chain couples TRBV12-3 or TRBV12-4 to TRBJ1-2; 7 bases map to TRBD1. CDR3 length: 14 amino acids. Trimming at V came to 2 bases and at J to 4 bases, leaving 4 bases not matched to a gene. CDR3 sequence (DNA): TGTGCCAGCAGTTTAAGGGGGCGCCCCTATGGCTACACCTTC. Translating gives CASSLRGRPYGYTF.